This record concerns one T cell receptor (beta chain) sequence. Its antigen is as yet unknown. The CDR3 length is 14 residues. V trimming: 5 bases; J trimming: 3 bases; junction bases outside the gene matches: 4. Germline CDR1 reads LNHDA; CDR2 reads SQIVND (reference sequence). The data were taken from a study of shared clonotypes between healthy human individuals. Study-level results: The naive CD4 repertoires of several donors were compared, and approximately 5% of clonotypes were shared. Among donors, sharing of clonotypes was expected to be affected by sequencing depth. In contrast to clonotypes shared by all four donors, non-shared clonotypes had lower generation probabilities.

Method: immunoSEQ multiplex PCR; TCRdb's copy keeps in-frame clones and lacks some. Of over 2 million clones in the sample, approximately 94% are singletons; the top ten hold around 1.1%. CD45RO negativity and positive selection for CCR7 defined naive CD8 cells, a population that excluded terminally differentiated effector memory CD45RA+ cells. Healthy HIV-negative adults without recent acute infections or vaccinations served as donors. The clonotype was recovered from a man aged 18 to 29 in good health. The sequenced sample consisted of naive CD8+ T cells sorted from blood. The V call is TRBV19, the J call TRBJ1-5; TRBD1 matches 7 bases. CDR3 region: CASSRQGVNQPQHF. The DNA of the CDR3 is TGTGCCAGTAGTCGTCAGGGGGTCAATCAGCCCCAGCATTTT.